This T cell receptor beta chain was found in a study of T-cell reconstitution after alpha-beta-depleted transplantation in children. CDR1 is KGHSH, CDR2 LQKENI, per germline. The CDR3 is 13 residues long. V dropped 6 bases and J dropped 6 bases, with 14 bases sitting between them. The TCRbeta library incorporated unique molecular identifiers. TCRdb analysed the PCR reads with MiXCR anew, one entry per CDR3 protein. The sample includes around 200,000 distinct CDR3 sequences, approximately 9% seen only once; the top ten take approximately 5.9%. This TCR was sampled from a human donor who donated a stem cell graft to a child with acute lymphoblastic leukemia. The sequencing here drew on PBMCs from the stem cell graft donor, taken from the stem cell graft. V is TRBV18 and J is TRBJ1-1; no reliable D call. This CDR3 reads CASSPTSTSEAFF. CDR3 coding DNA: TGTGCCAGCTCCCCGACCTCGACGTCTGAAGCTTTCTTT.